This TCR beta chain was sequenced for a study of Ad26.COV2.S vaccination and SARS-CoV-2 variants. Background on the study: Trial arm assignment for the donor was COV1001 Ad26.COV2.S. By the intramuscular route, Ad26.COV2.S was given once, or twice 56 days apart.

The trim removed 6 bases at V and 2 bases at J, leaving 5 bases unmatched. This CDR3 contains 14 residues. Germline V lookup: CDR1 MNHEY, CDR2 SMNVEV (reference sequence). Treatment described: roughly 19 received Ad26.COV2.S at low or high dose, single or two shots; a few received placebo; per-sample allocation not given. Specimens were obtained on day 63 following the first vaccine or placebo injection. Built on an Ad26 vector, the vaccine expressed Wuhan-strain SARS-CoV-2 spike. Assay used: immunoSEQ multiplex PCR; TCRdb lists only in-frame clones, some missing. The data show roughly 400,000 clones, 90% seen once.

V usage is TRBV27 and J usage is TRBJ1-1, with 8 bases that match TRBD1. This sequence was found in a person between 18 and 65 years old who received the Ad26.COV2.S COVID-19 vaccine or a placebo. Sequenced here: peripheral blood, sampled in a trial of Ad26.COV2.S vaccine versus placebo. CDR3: CASRLDRGNTEAFF. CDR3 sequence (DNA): TGTGCCAGCAGACTCGACAGGGGAAACACTGAAGCTTTCTTT.